These 21 T cell receptor beta chains were all obtained from the same sample, sequenced in a study of T-cell memory formation after mild COVID-19. TCRdb used MiXCR to reprocess the 5' RACE reads, holding one entry per CDR3 protein. This sample yields roughly 380,000 distinct CDR3 sequences, of which around 28% are seen a single time; roughly 12% belongs to the top ten. The specimen sequenced was PBMCs or a T cell subset sorted from them (not recorded which). The receptor source for this set is an adult woman who had mild COVID-19 (a few samples of this study predate the infection). Cell type and time point are not known.

This CDR3 is CASSFSGGVINNEQFF. The CDR3 nucleotides read TGTGCCAGCAGCTTTAGCGGGGGGGTTATTAACAATGAGCAGTTCTTC. The chain recombines TRBV11-2 with TRBJ2-1, with 11 bases lining up with TRBD2. J lost 5 bases, V lost 3 bases, and 6 bases had no gene match. Germline-derived CDR1 and CDR2 are SGHAT and FQNNGV. The CDR3 totals 16 residues.

This chain joins TRBV9 and TRBJ2-7; 8 bases fit TRBD2. Losses at the gene ends were 0 bases for V and 1 base for J; bases not matched to a gene: 6. CDR1 is SGDLS, CDR2 YYNGEE, per germline. The CDR3 covers 16 residues. The CDR3 DNA sequence: TGTGCCAGCAGCGTAGAACCTAGCGGGTTATCCTACGAGCAGTACTTC. Translation: CASSVEPSGLSYEQYF.

The chain uses TRBV4-1 and TRBJ1-6, with D hard to call. CDR1 and CDR2 (germline): MGHRA, YSYEKL. V was trimmed by 0 bases and J by 4 bases, leaving 16 bases between them. This CDR3 is built from 18 residues. As DNA, the CDR3 is TGCGCCAGCAGCCAAGATAAAGTCGGGGTGGCATATAATTCACCCCTCCACTTT. It specifies CASSQDKVGVAYNSPLHF.

The chain is built from TRBV24-1 and TRBJ2-1; D gene uncertain. The V gene's germline CDR1 is KGHDR and CDR2 SFDVKD. Trimming pared 6 bases from V and 0 bases from J, leaving 11 bases between. This CDR3 contains 15 residues. The CDR3 loop reads CATSQASPSYNEQFF. The CDR3, as DNA: TGTGCCACCAGTCAGGCATCCCCCTCCTACAATGAGCAGTTCTTC.

This clonotype has just a few counts. The J gene is TRBJ1-1, the V gene TRBV4-3, with no clear D. This CDR3 has 15 amino acids. Germline V gene lookup returns CDR1 LGHNA and CDR2 YSLEER. V was trimmed by 0 bases and J by 6 bases, leaving 14 bases between them. CDR3 bases: TGCGCCAGCAGCCAAGACCGCGCGCGTACAGCTGAAGCTTTCTTT. This translates into CASSQDRARTAEAFF.

The chain links TRBV4-3 to TRBJ1-1, with D uncertain. The germline CDR1 and CDR2 sequences are LGHNA and YSLEER. Trimming removed 0 bases from V and 9 bases from J, with 17 bases in between. The CDR3 extends over 15 amino acids. For the CDR3, the DNA is TGCGCCAGCAGCCAAGATAGTCATAAGACGCCCCAAGCTTTCTTT. Encoded protein: CASSQDSHKTPQAFF.

To note about this clonotype: The junction and the germline gene differ at one end; a read error may be behind it. The V call is TRBV12-3 or TRBV12-4, the J call TRBJ2-2; TRBD2 matches at 11 bases. The CDR3 covers 14 residues. The CDR3 protein is CASSLAGGAGELFF. In nucleotides, the CDR3 is TGTGCCAGCAGTCTAGCGGGGGGCGCCGGGGAGCTGTTTTTT.

The chain combines TRBV10-2 with TRBJ2-5, with D uncertain. The CDR3 has 15 amino acids. Germline CDR1 is WSHSY and CDR2 is SAAADI. Trimming cost V 2 bases and J 1 base, with 11 bases left between them. This CDR3 is CASSERKITQETQYF. Written as DNA, the CDR3 is TGCGCCAGCAGTGAGAGGAAGATTACCCAAGAGACCCAGTACTTC.

The rearrangement joins TRBV5-1 to TRBJ1-1; 8 bases are shared with TRBD1. The CDR3 is 16 amino acids. The V gene end was trimmed by 2 bases and the J gene end by 1 base; junction bases not matched to a gene: 7. The germline V gene has CDR1 SGHRS and CDR2 YFSETQ. CDR3 nucleotides: TGCGCCAGCAGCTTATTTCAGGGGGCCACGAACACTGAAGCTTTCTTT. Its translation: CASSLFQGATNTEAFF. Variable domain in full (rest from reference TRBV5-1 and TRBJ1-1): KAGVTQTPRYLIKTRGQQVTLSCSPISGHRSVSWYQQTPGQGLQFLFEYFSETQRNKGNFPGRFSGRQFSNSRSEMNVSTLELGDSALYLCASSLFQGATNTEAFFGQGTRLTVV.

The rearrangement joins TRBV27 to TRBJ2-7; D is unclear. CDR3 size: 14 residues. Deletions cut 2 bases from V and 2 bases from J, with 10 bases between. The V gene's germline CDR1 is MNHEY and CDR2 SMNVEV (reference sequence). The CDR3 loop reads CASSLTYPTYEQYF. CDR3 DNA sequence: TGTGCCAGCAGTTTAACCTACCCAACCTACGAGCAGTACTTC.

The gene calls are TRBV7-8 and TRBJ2-2; D remains ambiguous. The CDR3 runs 11 residues. Trimming took off 7 bases at V and 5 bases at J, with 5 bases between the two ends. Germline assignment: CDR1 SGHVS and CDR2 FQNEAQ. As DNA, the CDR3 is TGTGCCAGCATCATGACCGGGGAGCTGTTTTTT. Translated, it gives CASIMTGELFF.

The chain is built from TRBV10-3 and TRBJ2-3; perhaps TRBD1 as D (6 bases). This CDR3 region has 15 residues. Germline V CDR1 and CDR2: ENHRY, SYGVKD. Trimming removed 3 bases at V and 2 bases at J, with 12 bases between. The DNA for the CDR3 is TGTGCCATCAGTGATTCACAGGGCTACACAGATACGCAGTATTTT. It yields the protein CAISDSQGYTDTQYF.

This clonotype has more than one count but fewer than ten. The chain is built from TRBV12-5 and TRBJ1-1; D is possibly TRBD1 (5 bases). Trimming removed 2 bases from V and 5 bases from J, with 15 bases in between. The CDR3 has 15 amino acids. Germline assignment: CDR1 LGHNT and CDR2 FRNRAP. DNA for the CDR3: TGTGCTAGTGGTTTGAGCCCTGTTCGGGGGACTGAAGCTTTCTTT. The encoded protein is CASGLSPVRGTEAFF. The variable domain in full, completed from reference TRBV12-5 and TRBJ1-1, reads DARVTQTPRHKVTEMGQEVTMRCQPILGHNTVFWYRQTMMQGLELLAYFRNRAPLDDSGMPKDRFSAEMPDATLATLKIQPSEPRDSAVYFCASGLSPVRGTEAFFGQGTRLTVV.

V is TRBV20-1 and J is TRBJ1-1; 8 bases align to TRBD1. The CDR3 has 13 residues. Germline V gene sequence: CDR1 DFQATT, CDR2 SNEGSKA (reference sequence). Trimming cost V 5 bases and J 4 bases; bases outside gene matches: 6. The CDR3 here is CSASTDRATEAFF. The DNA of the CDR3 is TGCAGTGCTTCTACGGACAGGGCCACTGAAGCTTTCTTT.

The chain combines TRBV7-2 with TRBJ2-3, with 7 positions matching TRBD2. After removal of 5 bases from V and 4 bases from J, the junction contained 6 bases not matched to a gene. Germline V gene lookup returns CDR1 SGHTA and CDR2 FQGNSA. This CDR3 comprises 14 residues. The CDR3 loop is CASSPGGGADTQYF. In nucleotides, the CDR3 is TGTGCCAGCAGCCCGGGCGGGGGAGCAGATACGCAGTATTTT.

The chain joins TRBV5-5 to TRBJ2-5, with D possibly TRBD1 on 6 matching bases. V lost 0 bases to trimming and J lost 2 bases, with 8 bases between them. The CDR3 is 14 amino acids. Per the germline V gene, CDR1 is SGHKS and CDR2 is YYEKEE (reference sequence). CDR3 nucleotide sequence: TGTGCCAGCAGCTTGGACCAGGGGCAAGAGACCCAGTACTTC. Its translation: CASSLDQGQETQYF.

The chain has TRBV29-1 and TRBJ2-1; 7 bases are shared with TRBD2. Germline values: CDR1 SQVTM, CDR2 ANQGSEA. V dropped 8 bases and J dropped 9; count of bases not matched to a gene: 16. This CDR3 has 14 amino acids. In DNA, the CDR3 is TGCAGCACCGACCCGTGGGGGACTACAACTGAGCAGTTCTTC. Protein: CSTDPWGTTTEQFF.

This clonotype appeared a few times. This chain connects TRBV6-5 to TRBJ2-7, with 10 bases matching TRBD1. Germline V gene lookup returns CDR1 MNHEY and CDR2 SVGAGI. The V gene end was trimmed by 6 bases and the J gene end by 2 bases; junction bases not matched to a gene: 4. This CDR3 is built from 14 residues. The CDR3 reads CASSIGQGAYEQYF. CDR3 nucleotide sequence: TGTGCCAGCAGCATAGGACAGGGGGCCTACGAGCAGTACTTC.

The chain carries TRBV7-6 and TRBJ2-4, with a possible D match to TRBD1 (6 bases). Deletions cut 3 bases from V and 1 base from J, with 13 bases between. CDR1 is SGHVS and CDR2 is FNYEAQ in the germline V gene. The CDR3 consists of 16 residues. The chain's CDR3 is CASSLDPQGAKNIQYF. CDR3 bases: TGTGCCAGCAGCTTGGACCCCCAGGGGGCCAAAAACATTCAGTACTTC.

V is TRBV7-8 and J is TRBJ2-7, with 7 bases aligning to TRBD1. The CDR3 has 13 amino acids. V dropped 5 bases and J dropped 6; count of bases not matched to a gene: 7. The germline gives CDR1 SGHVS, CDR2 FQNEAQ. The CDR3 protein is CASSIGQAFEQYF. The CDR3 DNA follows: TGTGCCAGCAGCATCGGACAGGCGTTCGAGCAGTACTTC.

The rearrangement uses TRBV7-9 and TRBJ2-1; D unresolved. This CDR3 contains 17 residues. Germline loops: CDR1 SEHNR, CDR2 FQNEAQ (reference sequence). Trimming stripped 5 bases from V and 3 bases from J, with 20 bases between. This CDR3 reads CASSAHPQVTGYNEQFF. CDR3 bases: TGTGCCAGCAGCGCCCATCCCCAGGTCACGGGCTACAATGAGCAGTTCTTC.